Listed below are T cell receptor beta chains from one sample, sequenced in a study of T cells in localized non-small cell lung cancer. Sequencing was performed with immunoSEQ multiplex PCR; in TCRdb, only in-frame clones are kept and a portion is missing. The table lists roughly 17,000 clones, 85% to 90% of them singletons. Sequencing used peripheral blood, obtained before any cancer treatment. These receptors were collected from a male donor aged 60 or older with stage II squamous cell lung carcinoma. CDR3s include the opening cysteine and the closing phenylalanine or tryptophan. A D gene is named only where the DNA matches it firmly. Size is stated for part of the rows, as once, few or many counts, or as a class when the clone is expanded.

>once|TRBJ1-5|14|TRBV6-1|-
CASSEIGGDQPQHF
TGTGCCAGCAGTGAAATTGGAGGCGATCAGCCCCAGCATTTT
>few|TRBJ1-5|12|TRBV28|-
CASNRVNQPQHF
TGTGCCAGCAACAGGGTTAATCAGCCCCAGCATTTT
>-|TRBJ1-2|14|TRBV5-1|-
CASSLDGDGYGYTF
TGCGCCAGCAGCTTGGACGGGGACGGCTATGGCTACACCTTC
>-|TRBJ2-3|14|TRBV25-1|TRBD1
CASSKNRGRDTQYF
TGTGCCAGCAGTAAGAACAGGGGTAGAGATACGCAGTATTTT
>-|TRBJ2-5|14|TRBV5-4|-
CASSLNSGKETQYF
TGTGCCAGCAGCTTAAATAGCGGAAAAGAGACCCAGTACTTC
>few|TRBJ1-1|14|TRBV2|-
CASSERVYNTEAFF
TGTGCCAGCAGTGAAAGGGTTTACAACACTGAAGCTTTCTTT
>-|TRBJ2-3|13|TRBV28|-
CASATGEPDTQYF
TGTGCCAGTGCCACGGGAGAACCAGATACGCAGTATTTT
>few|TRBJ2-7|14|TRBV28|-
CASSSAFRDTEQYF
TGTGCCAGCAGTTCCGCCTTCCGGGACACTGAGCAGTACTTC
>-|TRBJ1-3|15|TRBV5-4|-
CASSLGPSYENTIYF
TGTGCCAGCAGCCTGGGACCGTCGTACGAAAACACCATATATTTT
>-|TRBJ1-5|15|TRBV7-9|-
CASSLLDGPNQPQHF
TGTGCCAGCAGCCTTCTCGACGGCCCGAATCAGCCCCAGCATTTT
>-|TRBJ2-7|18|TRBV7-9|-
CASSLGSTGDIKNPEQYF
TGTGCCAGCAGCTTAGGTTCAACGGGGGACATCAAAAACCCCGAGCAGTACTTC
>-|TRBJ2-1|13|TRBV19|-
CASSMIGDWEQFF
TGTGCCAGTAGTATGATCGGGGATTGGGAGCAGTTCTTC
>medium-sized|TRBJ2-3|16|TRBV11-2|-
CASSSGMRGSTDTQYF
TGTGCCAGCAGCTCAGGAATGAGGGGATCCACAGATACGCAGTATTTT
>-|TRBJ2-7|15|TRBV6-5|-
CASSYSAGSFYEQYF
TGTGCCAGCAGTTACTCCGCGGGGTCCTTTTACGAGCAGTACTTC
>once|TRBJ2-5|13|TRBV11-2|TRBD1
CASSLGTGAPQYF
TGTGCCAGCAGCTTGGGAACAGGGGCACCCCAGTACTTC
>-|TRBJ1-4|17|TRBV4-2|-
CASSQEGPTARNEKLFF
TGTGCCAGCAGCCAAGAAGGCCCGACCGCAAGGAATGAAAAACTGTTTTTT
>-|TRBJ2-7|14|TRBV7-8|-
CASSLAGSGLIEYF
TGTGCCAGCAGCTTAGCGGGGTCGGGACTTATAGAGTACTTC
>-|TRBJ2-2|13|TRBV19|-
CASSIVNTGELFF
TGTGCCAGTAGTATTGTGAACACCGGGGAGCTGTTTTTT
>once|TRBJ1-2|12|TRBV2|TRBD1
CASRDRGYGYTF
TGTGCCAGCAGAGACAGGGGCTATGGCTACACCTTC
>-|TRBJ2-1|14|TRBV5-1|-
CASSWDGHFNEQFF
TGCGCCAGCAGCTGGGACGGCCACTTCAATGAGCAGTTCTTC
>-|TRBJ1-6|13|TRBV30|-
CAWGSGYGAPLHF
TGTGCCTGGGGCTCGGGCTACGGGGCACCCCTCCACTTT
>-|TRBJ2-1|16|TRBV5-6|-
CASSSSRGTSYNEQFF
TGTGCCAGCAGCTCTAGCAGGGGAACTTCCTACAATGAGCAGTTCTTC
>-|TRBJ2-5|11|TRBV28|-
CASSPRETQYF
TGTGCCAGCAGCCCCCGGGAGACCCAGTACTTC
>-|TRBJ2-3|15|TRBV5-1|-
CASSLNGQSTDTQYF
TGCGCCAGCAGCTTGAATGGACAGAGCACAGATACGCAGTATTTT
>-|TRBJ1-4|13|TRBV5-6|-
CASSLDYNEKLFF
TGTGCCAGCAGCTTAGATTATAATGAAAAACTGTTTTTT
>once|TRBJ2-7|11|TRBV18|-
CASSSSYEQYF
TGTGCCAGCTCATCCTCCTACGAGCAGTACTTC
>-|TRBJ1-1|14|TRBV6-5|-
CASSYDRGRTEAFF
TGTGCCAGCAGTTACGATCGGGGGCGAACTGAAGCTTTCTTT
>-|TRBJ1-2|12|TRBV7-9|-
CASSSIDRYYTF
TGTGCCAGCAGCTCCATCGACAGGTACTACACCTTC
>once|TRBJ2-3|17|TRBV9|-
CASSSRTALPSTDTQYF
TGTGCCAGCAGCTCCAGGACAGCCCTTCCTAGCACAGATACGCAGTATTTT
>-|TRBJ2-2|19|TRBV4-2|TRBD1
CASSQEFTGTGWYTGELFF
TGTGCCAGCAGCCAAGAGTTTACCGGGACAGGGTGGTACACCGGGGAGCTGTTTTTT
>few|TRBJ2-5|16|TRBV28|TRBD2
CASSSGSGSQGETQYF
TGTGCCAGCAGTTCGGGTAGCGGGAGCCAGGGAGAGACCCAGTACTTC
>-|TRBJ1-1|14|TRBV18|-
CASSPGRQNTEAFF
TGTGCCAGCTCACCGGGACGGCAGAACACTGAAGCTTTCTTT
>-|TRBJ2-7|16|TRBV27|-
CASSALLGTRSYEQYF
TGTGCCAGCAGTGCTCTCCTTGGGACTCGCTCCTACGAGCAGTACTTC
>-|TRBJ2-7|15|TRBV6-1|TRBD1
CASTDGQGISYEQYF
TGTGCCAGCACCGACGGACAGGGCATCTCCTACGAGCAGTACTTC
>few|TRBJ1-1|13|TRBV30|-
CAWRVTLHTEAFF
TGTGCCTGGAGGGTAACGTTGCACACTGAAGCTTTCTTT
>-|TRBJ1-3|13|TRBV19|-
CASTRTVGNTIYF
TGTGCCAGTACCCGGACAGTTGGAAACACCATATATTTT
>-|TRBJ2-7|13|TRBV29-1|-
CSVFQGSSYEQYF
TGCAGCGTTTTCCAGGGCAGCTCCTACGAGCAGTACTTC
>-|TRBJ2-1|14|TRBV9|TRBD2
CASSVSGRRDEQFF
TGTGCCAGCAGCGTTAGCGGGAGGAGGGATGAGCAGTTCTTC
>-|TRBJ2-5|17|TRBV9|TRBD2
CASSVAGLAGGQKTQYF
TGTGCCAGCAGCGTAGCGGGACTAGCGGGAGGGCAAAAGACCCAGTACTTC
>-|TRBJ2-2|16|TRBV5-1|TRBD1
CASSLRIDRATGELFF
TGCGCCAGCAGCTTGAGGATCGACAGGGCCACCGGGGAGCTGTTTTTT
>-|TRBJ1-1|15|TRBV28|TRBD1
CASSILGQGVTEAFF
TGTGCCAGCAGTATACTCGGACAGGGCGTCACTGAAGCTTTCTTT
>few|TRBJ1-5|12|TRBV28|-
CASSFPNGPQHF
TGTGCCAGCAGTTTCCCAAATGGGCCCCAGCATTTT
>-|TRBJ2-7|12|TRBV30|-
CAWSRDSYEQYF
TGTGCCTGGAGTAGGGACTCCTACGAGCAGTACTTC
>-|TRBJ2-3|15|TRBV11-2|-
CASKSGRSRTDTQYF
TGTGCCAGCAAGTCGGGACGGTCAAGGACGGATACGCAGTATTTT
>-|TRBJ1-2|13|TRBV2|-
CASSKVGSNGYTF
TGTGCCAGCAGTAAAGTGGGATCGAATGGCTACACCTTC
>once|TRBJ2-6|17|TRBV29-1|-
CSVVGASSSSGANVLTF
TGCAGCGTTGTAGGGGCTTCTTCTTCCTCTGGGGCCAACGTCCTGACTTTC
>-|TRBJ2-2|20|TRBV15|TRBD2
CATSRAPGSSGGINTGELFF
TGTGCCACCAGCAGAGCCCCCGGATCTAGCGGGGGGATAAACACCGGGGAGCTGTTTTTT
>-|TRBJ2-1|15|TRBV7-8|TRBD2
CASSLVREGRYEQFF
TGTGCCAGCAGCTTAGTTCGGGAGGGCCGATATGAGCAGTTCTTC
>-|TRBJ2-3|11|TRBV10-3|-
CAISVADTQYF
TGTGCCATCAGTGTTGCAGATACGCAGTATTTT
>-|TRBJ2-4|15|TRBV28|-
CASALEGLAKNIQYF
TGTGCCAGCGCCCTAGAGGGTTTAGCCAAAAACATTCAGTACTTC
>once|TRBJ2-2|19|TRBV4-1|TRBD2
CASSQDLFGTSGSTGELFF
TGCGCCAGCAGCCAAGATCTATTCGGGACTAGCGGGAGTACCGGGGAGCTGTTTTTT